This T cell receptor (beta chain) was found in a study of identical twins. A remark on this clonotype: What it binds is not known.

TCRdb re-derived calls from the 5' RACE reads in MiXCR, one entry per CDR3 protein. The data hold about 530,000 distinct CDR3 sequences, with 20% to 25% observed a single time. Germline-derived CDR1 and CDR2 are SGHRS and YFSETQ. The length of the CDR3 is 12 residues. Trimming left V 0 bases short and J 10 bases short, with 9 bases between. The study's findings and limits: Cross-sectional statistics, not tracking of the same donors, supported the conclusions. An excess of low generation probability was shown by twin-shared out-of-frame alpha sequences. Abundant cord blood beta clonotypes carried fewer insertions; memory repertoires showed none.

The sample was also linked to a second study, of yellow fever vaccine responses in identical twins.

The origin of this receptor is a woman under 30 in good health. The sequencing input was CD4+ T cells sorted from blood. This rearrangement joins TRBV5-1 to TRBJ2-3; D gene uncertain. The CDR3 DNA sequence: TGCGCCAGCAGCTTGGGGCCCCGGGCGCAGTATTTT. Its protein product is CASSLGPRAQYF.